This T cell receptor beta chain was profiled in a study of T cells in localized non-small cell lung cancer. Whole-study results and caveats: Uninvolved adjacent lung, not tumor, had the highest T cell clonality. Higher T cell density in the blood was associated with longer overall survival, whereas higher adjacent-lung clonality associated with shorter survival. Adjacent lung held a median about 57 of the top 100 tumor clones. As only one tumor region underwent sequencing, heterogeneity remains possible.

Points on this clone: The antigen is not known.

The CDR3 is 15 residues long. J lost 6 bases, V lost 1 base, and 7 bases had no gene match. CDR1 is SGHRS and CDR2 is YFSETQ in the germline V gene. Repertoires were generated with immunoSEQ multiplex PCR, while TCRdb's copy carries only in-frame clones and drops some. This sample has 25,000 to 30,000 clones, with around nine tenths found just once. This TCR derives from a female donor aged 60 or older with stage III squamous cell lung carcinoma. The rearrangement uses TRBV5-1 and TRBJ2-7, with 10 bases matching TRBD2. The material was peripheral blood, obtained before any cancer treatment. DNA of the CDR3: TGCGCCAGCAGCTTGTCGGCTAGCGGGAGAGGCGAGCAGTACTTC. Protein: CASSLSASGRGEQYF.